The 32 T cell receptor beta chains below all came from one sample that was sequenced in a study of T cells in Graves' hyperthyroidism and ophthalmopathy. Template material for amplifying TCR beta CDR3 regions consisted of RNA transcripts. A first-round RT-PCR of the TCR CDR3 used the HTBI primer set. TCRdb re-called the multiplex PCR reads through MiXCR, storing one row per CDR3 protein. This sample has about 360,000 distinct CDR3 sequences; around 14% occur once, and the top ten carry 9.2%. Sequencing input: blood. The receptors originated from a woman younger than 35 with Graves' hyperthyroidism.

V is TRBV6-1 and J is TRBJ2-3, with a possible D match to TRBD2 (6 bases). The CDR3 extends over 13 amino acids. CDR1 is MNHNS and CDR2 is SASEGT in the germline V gene. V gave up 6 bases and J gave up 4 bases, with 11 bases separating them. The CDR3 DNA follows: TGTGCCAGCAGAGGCGGGATCGCAGATACGCAGTATTTT. This encodes CASRGGIADTQYF.

This clonotype was observed many times. The chain uses TRBV18 and TRBJ2-2; D call uncertain. Germline lookup yields CDR1 KGHSH and CDR2 LQKENI. Trimming cost V 6 bases and J 3 bases, with 2 bases left between them. CDR3 length: 11 amino acids. As DNA, the CDR3 is TGTGCCAGCTCCTACACCGGGGAGCTGTTTTTT. It yields the protein CASSYTGELFF.

This clonotype was seen repeatedly, ten times or more. The chain recombines TRBV20-1 with TRBJ2-1; D may correspond to TRBD1 or TRBD2 (5 bases each). This CDR3 spans 11 amino acids. The ends were cut back, 6 bases at V and 3 bases at J, with 6 bases in the middle. Germline CDR1 DFQATT, CDR2 SNEGSKA (reference sequence). The CDR3 loop reads CSAGDYNEQFF. In DNA, the CDR3 is TGCAGTGCGGGGGACTACAATGAGCAGTTCTTC.

The chain is built from TRBV5-6 and TRBJ2-7, with 8 bases fitting TRBD1. The CDR3 covers 15 residues. V was clipped by 4 bases and J by 3 bases; unmatched bases: 9. Germline-derived CDR1 and CDR2 are SGHDT and YYEEEE. The CDR3 sequence: CASSPSGGWDYEQYF. The CDR3 nucleotides read TGTGCCAGCAGCCCCTCAGGGGGCTGGGACTACGAGCAGTACTTC.

CDR3 protein: CATANAQGFWSHGSGNTIYF. CDR3 bases: TGTGCCACCGCAAACGCGCAGGGGTTTTGGAGCCATGGCTCTGGAAACACCATATATTTT. The genes are TRBV24-1 and TRBJ1-3; D perhaps matches TRBD1 (6 bases). V lost 9 bases, J lost 0 bases, and 29 bases lay in between. CDR3 length: 20 amino acids. Germline lookup yields CDR1 KGHDR and CDR2 SFDVKD.

The V and J genes are TRBV5-6 and TRBJ1-3, with 10 bases matching TRBD1. This CDR3 comprises 15 residues. Germline CDR1 reads SGHDT; CDR2 reads YYEEEE. Germline trimming cut 1 base from V and 8 bases from J; bases unmatched to any gene: 6. This chain's CDR3 is CASSLPGQGTDTIYF. The CDR3 DNA reads as TGTGCCAGCAGCTTGCCGGGACAGGGGACGGACACCATATATTTT.

The chain couples TRBV7-3 to TRBJ2-3; D is undetermined. CDR1 and CDR2 (germline): SGHTA, FQGTGA. Trimming left V 3 bases short and J 1 base short, with 11 bases between. This CDR3 has 15 amino acids. The CDR3 sequence: CASSLVGSRTDTQYF. The DNA of the CDR3 is TGTGCCAGCAGCTTGGTGGGTTCCCGCACAGATACGCAGTATTTT.

The chain is built from TRBV30 and TRBJ1-1; weak D call: TRBD1 (5 bases). CDR1 is GTSNPN, CDR2 SVGIG, per germline (reference sequence). The V end was cut by 8 bases, the J end by 0 bases, with 13 bases between. The CDR3 runs to 13 residues. The CDR3 sequence: CAGDRLVNTEAFF. DNA for the CDR3: TGTGCCGGAGACAGATTAGTGAACACTGAAGCTTTCTTT.

At least ten counts were recorded for this clonotype. V usage is TRBV4-3 and J usage is TRBJ1-4, with D uncertain. This CDR3 has 14 amino acids. CDR1 is LGHNA, CDR2 YSLEER, per germline. Trimming removed 1 base at V and 8 bases at J, with 11 bases between. The CDR3: CASSQVSSGEKLFF. As DNA, the CDR3 is TGCGCCAGCAGCCAAGTGTCGTCGGGGGAAAAACTGTTTTTT.

The V call is TRBV4-1, the J call TRBJ1-2, with no clear D. The CDR3 has 14 amino acids. CDR1 is MGHRA and CDR2 is YSYEKL in the germline V gene. Trimming took 3 bases from V and 3 from J, leaving 11 bases between them. DNA of the CDR3: TGCGCCAGCAGCCATCTCTTCCGGGACTATGGCTACACCTTC. This encodes CASSHLFRDYGYTF.

The V and J genes are TRBV20-1 and TRBJ1-1; a possible D gene is TRBD1 (6 bases). V dropped 6 bases and J dropped 3 bases, with 17 bases sitting between them. This CDR3 contains 14 residues. Germline V gene lookup returns CDR1 DFQATT and CDR2 SNEGSKA (reference sequence). The DNA of the CDR3 is TGCAGTGCGCTACAGGGAAATATTGACACTGAAGCTTTCTTT. Amino acids: CSALQGNIDTEAFF.

This clonotype was detected ten times or more. The gene calls are TRBV28 and TRBJ1-2; no definite D call. CDR3 size: 12 residues. Looked up from germline, CDR1 is MDHEN and CDR2 is SYDVKM. V lost 3 bases and J 3 bases, leaving 5 bases between the germline ends. The CDR3 region is CASSFRDYGYTF. CDR3 bases: TGTGCCAGCAGTTTCCGGGACTATGGCTACACCTTC.

This clonotype was picked up a small number of times. The chain is built from TRBV19 and TRBJ2-3, with a possible D match to TRBD2 (6 bases). V gave up 10 bases and J gave up 2 bases, with 16 bases separating them. The germline CDR1 and CDR2 sequences are LNHDA and SQIVND (reference sequence). The CDR3 has 14 residues. The CDR3 loop is CATKDWGDTDTQYF. DNA for the CDR3: TGTGCCACAAAAGATTGGGGGGACACAGATACGCAGTATTTT. The full variable domain, in which reference TRBV19 and TRBJ2-3 provide the parts outside the CDR3, is DGGITQSPKYLFRKEGQNVTLSCEQNLNHDAMYWYRQDPGQGLRLIYYSQIVNDFQKGDIAEGYSVSREKKESFPLTVTSAQKNPTAFYLCATKDWGDTDTQYFGPGTRLTVL.

V usage is TRBV20-1 and J usage is TRBJ2-5; D is possibly TRBD1 or TRBD2 (5 bases each). Trimming removed 0 bases from V and 0 bases from J, with 17 bases in between. This CDR3 spans 17 amino acids. Germline V gives CDR1 DFQATT, CDR2 SNEGSKA (reference sequence). Here the CDR3 reads CSARDGAGGTYQETQYF. CDR3 coding DNA: TGCAGTGCTAGAGATGGGGCGGGCGGAACGTACCAAGAGACCCAGTACTTC.

This clonotype was seen repeatedly, ten times or more. The V call is TRBV18, the J call TRBJ1-3; D is possibly TRBD1 (6 bases). CDR3 length: 16 amino acids. Trimming shortened V by 0 bases and J by 7 bases, and 16 bases separated the two germline ends. Germline V gene lookup returns CDR1 KGHSH and CDR2 LQKENI. The CDR3 DNA follows: TGTGCCAGCTCACCACCGGGGAAACAGGGCGAGAACACCATATATTTT. It codes for CASSPPGKQGENTIYF.

This clonotype was found many times. The chain uses TRBV20-1 and TRBJ1-1, with no clear D. The length of the CDR3 is 14 residues. CDR1 is DFQATT, CDR2 SNEGSKA, per germline (reference sequence). Trimming shortened V by 4 bases and J by 8 bases, and 20 bases separated the two germline ends. The CDR3 region has the DNA TGCAGTGCTATAGGGCACCCCACGTCCCTCGAAGCTTTCTTT. Its protein is CSAIGHPTSLEAFF.

About this clonotype: A single base separates this from a much larger clone, so it may be a read error. V usage is TRBV12-5 and J usage is TRBJ1-1; no definite D call. Germline V CDR1 and CDR2: LGHNT, FRNRAP. The CDR3 is 11 amino acids. V lost 4 bases and J lost 4, with 4 bases in between. The CDR3 region is CASGSATEAFF. CDR3 in DNA: TGTGCTAGTGGTTCTGCCACTGAAGCTTTCTTT.

This chain uses TRBV6-1 with TRBJ2-6; D possibly uses TRBD1 or TRBD2 (5 bases each). Germline lookup yields CDR1 MNHNS and CDR2 SASEGT. CDR3 size: 15 residues. Trimming left V 6 bases short and J 4 bases short, with 13 bases between. Here the CDR3 DNA reads TGTGCCAGCAGAGAGAGGGGTAGCGGGGCCAACGTCCTGACTTTC. Translation: CASRERGSGANVLTF.

This clonotype was seen ten or more times. This chain joins TRBV7-3 and TRBJ2-1, with 8 bases identical to TRBD1. CDR3 length equals 16 residues. V shed 5 bases, J shed 4 bases, and the junction held 10 bases outside the gene matches. Germline CDR1 reads SGHTA; CDR2 reads FQGTGA. CDR3 DNA: TGTGCCAGCAGCCCCCGCACAGGGGGGAGGTACAATGAGCAGTTCTTC. Residues: CASSPRTGGRYNEQFF.

This clonotype showed up just a few times. This rearrangement joins TRBV9 to TRBJ1-3, with D tentatively TRBD1 (5 bases). Germline values: CDR1 SGDLS, CDR2 YYNGEE. V dropped 3 bases and J dropped 4 bases, with 14 bases sitting between them. This CDR3 spans 15 amino acids. CDR3 residues: CASSEAGRGGNTIYF. The CDR3 nucleotides read TGTGCCAGCAGCGAAGCGGGGCGGGGAGGAAACACCATATATTTT.

The chain has TRBV13 and TRBJ1-6; D is undetermined. Germline V gene data show CDR1 as PRHDT and CDR2 as FYEKMQ (reference sequence). V was pared by 5 bases and J by 0 bases, with 11 bases between. The CDR3 is made up of 16 amino acids. This CDR3 is CASSHRSSSYNSPLHF. CDR3 in DNA: TGTGCCAGCAGCCACCGGTCGAGCTCCTATAATTCACCCCTCCACTTT.

The chain employs TRBV7-6 and TRBJ2-7; 11 bases align to TRBD1. CDR3 length: 17 amino acids. Germline CDR1 and CDR2: SGHVS and FNYEAQ. Trimming at V came to 6 bases and at J to 2 bases, leaving 12 bases not matched to a gene. The CDR3 bases are TGTGCCAGCAGTTTCGGACAGGGGGCGGGTATGACCTACGAGCAGTACTTC. Translated, it gives CASSFGQGAGMTYEQYF.

This clonotype was observed at least ten times. The V gene is TRBV20-1, the J gene TRBJ1-2, with D perhaps matching TRBD1 (6 bases). The CDR3 sequence is 13 residues long. Germline values: CDR1 DFQATT, CDR2 SNEGSKA (reference sequence). The V gene lost 3 bases and the J gene lost 4 bases, with 12 bases spanning the gap. Here the CDR3 reads CSASPLGAYGYTF. As DNA, the CDR3 is TGCAGTGCTAGCCCTCTGGGGGCCTATGGCTACACCTTC.

The genes are TRBV7-9 and TRBJ1-3; weak D call: TRBD1 (5 bases). V lost 3 bases to trimming and J lost 1 base, with 16 bases between them. CDR3 length equals 17 residues. Germline assignment: CDR1 SEHNR and CDR2 FQNEAQ (reference sequence). CDR3 region: CASSFGGTSASGNTIYF. CDR3 coding DNA: TGTGCCAGCAGCTTCGGGGGTACGAGTGCTTCTGGAAACACCATATATTTT.

This clonotype was counted at least ten times. The chain recombines TRBV20-1 with TRBJ2-3; 10 bases agree with TRBD2. The germline V gene encodes CDR1 DFQATT and CDR2 SNEGSKA (reference sequence). Trimming at V came to 0 bases and at J to 1 base, leaving 4 bases not matched to a gene. CDR3 length: 16 amino acids. Here the CDR3 DNA reads TGCAGTGCTAGAGATCTAGGGACTAGCGGCACAGATACGCAGTATTTT. Encoded protein: CSARDLGTSGTDTQYF.

In this sample, this clonotype turned up a few times. The rearrangement joins TRBV10-2 to TRBJ2-3; TRBD1 aligns across 10 bases. Germline lookup yields CDR1 WSHSY and CDR2 SAAADI. The length of the CDR3 is 20 residues. V gave up 6 bases and J gave up 3 bases; unmatched junction bases: 21. CDR3 DNA sequence: TGCGCCAGCAGCACCCCGTATCTGCGACCGGGACAGGGGAGAACAGATACGCAGTATTTT. Translating it yields CASSTPYLRPGQGRTDTQYF.

This clonotype was seen only a few times. The chain combines TRBV28 with TRBJ1-5; no clear D gene. V shed 5 bases and J shed 6 bases, with 14 bases lying between them. This CDR3 is built from 14 residues. Germline V gene sequence: CDR1 MDHEN, CDR2 SYDVKM. CDR3 sequence: CASSPYLFSQPQHF. The CDR3 nucleotides are TGTGCCAGCAGTCCCTATTTATTTAGTCAGCCCCAGCATTTT.

This clonotype was seen repeatedly, ten times or more. The CDR3: CASDGGFGGRYYEQYF. As DNA, the CDR3 is TGTGCCAGCGACGGAGGCTTCGGGGGCAGGTACTACGAGCAGTACTTC. The chain has TRBV28 and TRBJ2-7; TRBD1 or TRBD2 may be the D gene (6 bases each). The germline V gene encodes CDR1 MDHEN and CDR2 SYDVKM. Trimming took 8 bases from V and 3 from J, leaving 23 bases between them. The CDR3 covers 16 residues.

There are many counts of this clonotype. This chain links TRBV18 with TRBJ2-1; D is possibly TRBD2 (6 bases). V lost 8 bases and J lost 7, with 12 bases in between. This CDR3 is built from 12 residues. Germline V gene data show CDR1 as KGHSH and CDR2 as LQKENI. The DNA for the CDR3 is TGTGCCAGCGGGGGGATCGTTAATGAGCAGTTCTTC. It encodes CASGGIVNEQFF.

This clonotype was picked up a small number of times. The chain joins TRBV10-3 to TRBJ2-1; no firm D call. Germline CDR1 and CDR2: ENHRY and SYGVKD. V was trimmed by 4 bases and J by 10 bases, leaving 11 bases between them. This CDR3 region has 12 residues. DNA of the CDR3: TGTGCCATCAGTGCAACCCGGGTAGAGCAGTTCTTC. Encoded protein: CAISATRVEQFF.

Here the CDR3 reads CASSKAASYGYTF. CDR3 coding DNA: TGTGCCAGCTCGAAAGCAGCAAGCTATGGCTACACCTTC. This chain links TRBV6-2 or TRBV6-3 with TRBJ1-2; unclear D gene. V was clipped by 8 bases and J by 4 bases, with 14 bases between them. The CDR3 spans 13 residues. Germline lookup yields CDR1 MNHEY and CDR2 SVGEGT.

This clonotype was seen ten or more times. The chain links TRBV7-9 to TRBJ2-5, with 8 bases identical to TRBD1. The CDR3 is 13 amino acids. J lost 5 bases, V lost 4 bases, and 3 bases had no gene match. The germline V gene has CDR1 SEHNR and CDR2 FQNEAQ (reference sequence). CDR3 in amino acids: CASSWTGKETQYF. The CDR3 nucleotides are TGTGCCAGCAGCTGGACAGGGAAGGAGACCCAGTACTTC.